Listed below are T cell receptor beta chains from one sample, sequenced in a study of HIV-infected patients and healthy controls. TCRdb reprocessed the 5' RACE reads via MiXCR and lists one record per CDR3 protein. The profile shows tens of thousands of distinct CDR3 sequences, over 15% of them singletons. What was sequenced was CD4+ T cells from blood. These TCRs come from a human donor in good health. Each CDR3 is given with its conserved first and last residue. The order of the fields is D gene, J gene, clone size, V gene, CDR3 DNA, CDR3 protein. D genes are given only for firm matches. Some rows mark clone size as missing; the rest say once, few, many or name a class of expanded clone.

D gene: TRBD1; J gene: TRBJ1-5; clone size: many; V gene: TRBV27; CDR3 DNA: TGTGCCAGCAGCCCGGACAGGACAGTCCTCAATCAGCCCCAGCATTTT; CDR3 protein: CASSPDRTVLNQPQHF
D gene: .; J gene: TRBJ1-5; clone size: many; V gene: TRBV6-1; CDR3 DNA: TGTGCCAGCGTGGTGGAGGGTAGCAATCAGCCCCAGCATTTT; CDR3 protein: CASVVEGSNQPQHF
D gene: .; J gene: TRBJ1-2; clone size: .; V gene: TRBV27; CDR3 DNA: TGTGTCAGCAGTTTTCGAGGATATCGTGGCTACACCTTC; CDR3 protein: CVSSFRGYRGYTF
D gene: .; J gene: TRBJ2-5; clone size: few; V gene: TRBV2; CDR3 DNA: TGTGCCAGCAGAATCCGGGACAACCAAGAGACCCAGTACTTC; CDR3 protein: CASRIRDNQETQYF
D gene: TRBD1; J gene: TRBJ1-3; clone size: .; V gene: TRBV3-1; CDR3 DNA: TGTGCCAGCAGGAAACAGGGGGGACCTGGAAACACCATATATTTT; CDR3 protein: CASRKQGGPGNTIYF
D gene: .; J gene: TRBJ2-7; clone size: few; V gene: TRBV7-3; CDR3 DNA: TGTGCCAGCAGCTTAAATCCCCGGGCTAGCGAAAAAGGCGAGCAGTACTTC; CDR3 protein: CASSLNPRASEKGEQYF
D gene: .; J gene: TRBJ1-6; clone size: few; V gene: TRBV5-1; CDR3 DNA: TGCGCCAGCAGCTTGACCGGGAGGGATTCACCCCTCCACTTT; CDR3 protein: CASSLTGRDSPLHF
D gene: TRBD2; J gene: TRBJ2-1; clone size: .; V gene: TRBV20-1; CDR3 DNA: TGCAGTGCTAGTCGGGGGGGAAACAATGAGCAGTTCTTC; CDR3 protein: CSASRGGNNEQFF
D gene: .; J gene: TRBJ2-5; clone size: few; V gene: TRBV3-1; CDR3 DNA: TGTGCCAGCTCGGATCGGCAAGAGACCCAGTACTTC; CDR3 protein: CASSDRQETQYF
D gene: .; J gene: TRBJ2-7; clone size: few; V gene: TRBV6-5; CDR3 DNA: TGTGCCAGCAGTTTGGGGATCGAGCAGTACTTC; CDR3 protein: CASSLGIEQYF
D gene: .; J gene: TRBJ1-1; clone size: few; V gene: TRBV12-3/TRBV12-4; CDR3 DNA: TGTGCCAGCAGTTCAGCGTCATGGGACACTGAAGCTTTCTTT; CDR3 protein: CASSSASWDTEAFF
D gene: TRBD1; J gene: TRBJ2-7; clone size: many; V gene: TRBV25-1; CDR3 DNA: TGTGCCAGCAGGGACAGGGCCTACGAGCAGTACTTC; CDR3 protein: CASRDRAYEQYF
D gene: TRBD2; J gene: TRBJ2-7; clone size: .; V gene: TRBV6-5; CDR3 DNA: TGTGCCAGCCGACGGGAGGTAACCTACGAGCAGTACTTC; CDR3 protein: CASRREVTYEQYF
D gene: TRBD1; J gene: TRBJ1-4; clone size: .; V gene: TRBV30; CDR3 DNA: TGTGCCTGGGACAGGGGCCCAGAAAAACTGTTTTTT; CDR3 protein: CAWDRGPEKLFF
D gene: TRBD1; J gene: TRBJ2-5; clone size: many; V gene: TRBV2; CDR3 DNA: TGTGCCAGCAGTGAGGCGCCAGGGGGCGTAGAGACCCAGTACTTC; CDR3 protein: CASSEAPGGVETQYF
D gene: TRBD1; J gene: TRBJ1-2; clone size: many; V gene: TRBV10-3; CDR3 DNA: TGTGCCATCACCAAAACAGGGGTCGACGGCTACACCTTC; CDR3 protein: CAITKTGVDGYTF
D gene: .; J gene: TRBJ2-1; clone size: many; V gene: TRBV14; CDR3 DNA: TGTGCCAGCAGCGCTACTGGGCGCTCCTACAATGAGCAGTTCTTC; CDR3 protein: CASSATGRSYNEQFF
D gene: TRBD2; J gene: TRBJ2-7; clone size: few; V gene: TRBV4-2; CDR3 DNA: TGTGCCAGCAGCCCGGGACTAGCGGGGGGGGACTACGAGCAGTACTTC; CDR3 protein: CASSPGLAGGDYEQYF
D gene: .; J gene: TRBJ1-3; clone size: many; V gene: TRBV12-3/TRBV12-4; CDR3 DNA: TGTGCCAGCAGTATACCCTCTGGAAACACCATATATTTT; CDR3 protein: CASSIPSGNTIYF
D gene: .; J gene: TRBJ2-3; clone size: medium-sized; V gene: TRBV29-1; CDR3 DNA: TGCAGCGTTGAAGCCGACCGTGATACGCAGTATTTT; CDR3 protein: CSVEADRDTQYF
D gene: .; J gene: TRBJ2-5; clone size: many; V gene: TRBV7-2; CDR3 DNA: TGTGCCAGCAGCTTAGCGCGGGACACCGGGACCCAGTACTTC; CDR3 protein: CASSLARDTGTQYF
D gene: TRBD2; J gene: TRBJ2-7; clone size: .; V gene: TRBV6-2/TRBV6-3; CDR3 DNA: TGTGCCAGCAGATCCCCGGGACTAGCGGGCGAGCAGTACTTC; CDR3 protein: CASRSPGLAGEQYF
D gene: .; J gene: TRBJ1-1; clone size: few; V gene: TRBV3-1; CDR3 DNA: TGTGCCAGCAGCCTCCGTGGGCTTTTCACTGAAGCTTTCTTT; CDR3 protein: CASSLRGLFTEAFF
D gene: .; J gene: TRBJ2-5; clone size: many; V gene: TRBV7-7; CDR3 DNA: TGTGCTAGCAGTCCGACAGGTACACAAGAGACCCAGTACTTC; CDR3 protein: CASSPTGTQETQYF
D gene: .; J gene: TRBJ2-5; clone size: .; V gene: TRBV6-5; CDR3 DNA: TGTGCCAGCAGTTACTACGGTAGTGGGGGGGCGCCGTCAAAGAAGACCCAGTACTTC; CDR3 protein: CASSYYGSGGAPSKKTQYF
D gene: .; J gene: TRBJ1-4; clone size: many; V gene: TRBV30; CDR3 DNA: TGTGCCTGGAGTTTCGGGGTTACTAATGAAAAACTGTTTTTT; CDR3 protein: CAWSFGVTNEKLFF
D gene: .; J gene: TRBJ2-3; clone size: .; V gene: TRBV12-3/TRBV12-4; CDR3 DNA: TGTGCCAGCAGCCCCGGGGGCCGGGGAGATACGCAGTATTTT; CDR3 protein: CASSPGGRGDTQYF
D gene: .; J gene: TRBJ1-6; clone size: .; V gene: TRBV7-6; CDR3 DNA: TGTGCCAGCAGCTTAGGAGCAGTCGGAGGCGACAATTCACCCCTCCACTTT; CDR3 protein: CASSLGAVGGDNSPLHF
D gene: .; J gene: TRBJ1-1; clone size: .; V gene: TRBV12-3/TRBV12-4; CDR3 DNA: TGTGCCAGCAGTTTTGATTCCCGCTTTGAAGCTTTCTTT; CDR3 protein: CASSFDSRFEAFF
D gene: .; J gene: TRBJ1-2; clone size: .; V gene: TRBV7-2; CDR3 DNA: TGTGCCAGCAGCTTAGTACAGGGCCCTAACTATGGCTACACCTTC; CDR3 protein: CASSLVQGPNYGYTF
D gene: .; J gene: TRBJ1-1; clone size: few; V gene: TRBV9; CDR3 DNA: TGTGCCAGCAGCCCACAAGGAGGACTAATGATCACTGAAGCTTTCTTT; CDR3 protein: CASSPQGGLMITEAFF
D gene: .; J gene: TRBJ2-4; clone size: few; V gene: TRBV6-6; CDR3 DNA: TGTGCCAGCAGCCTTCCTGTGGGGGAAGTCAAAAACATTCAGTACTTC; CDR3 protein: CASSLPVGEVKNIQYF
D gene: .; J gene: TRBJ2-7; clone size: many; V gene: TRBV18; CDR3 DNA: TGTGCCAGCTCAGCCGGGACCGATTACGAGCAGTACTTC; CDR3 protein: CASSAGTDYEQYF
D gene: TRBD1; J gene: TRBJ1-1; clone size: few; V gene: TRBV5-4; CDR3 DNA: TGTGCCAGCAGCGTCCGGGACAGGGGGCGTCCCGCTGAAGCTTTCTTT; CDR3 protein: CASSVRDRGRPAEAFF
D gene: .; J gene: TRBJ2-4; clone size: few; V gene: TRBV6-5; CDR3 DNA: TGTGCCAGCAGTTACTCGAGAGGGGCCGGCAAAAACATTCAGTACTTC; CDR3 protein: CASSYSRGAGKNIQYF
D gene: .; J gene: TRBJ2-1; clone size: many; V gene: TRBV20-1; CDR3 DNA: TGCAGTGCTAGAACCACTACAATTGGCAATGAGCAGTTCTTC; CDR3 protein: CSARTTTIGNEQFF
D gene: TRBD2; J gene: TRBJ2-3; clone size: .; V gene: TRBV3-1; CDR3 DNA: TGTGCCAGCAGCCAAGGGTTTACTAGCGGGAGGGCCCGTACGCAGTATTTT; CDR3 protein: CASSQGFTSGRARTQYF
D gene: .; J gene: TRBJ1-1; clone size: .; V gene: TRBV29-1; CDR3 DNA: TGCAGCGTTGTTGGCCTGGCCACTGAAGCTTTCTTT; CDR3 protein: CSVVGLATEAFF
D gene: TRBD1; J gene: TRBJ1-5; clone size: many; V gene: TRBV2; CDR3 DNA: TGTGCCAGCAGTCCGGACAGGGGAAGCAATCAGCCCCAGCATTTT; CDR3 protein: CASSPDRGSNQPQHF
D gene: TRBD2; J gene: TRBJ2-1; clone size: .; V gene: TRBV11-2; CDR3 DNA: TGTGCCAGCAGCTTAGGGGAGGGCTCCTACAATGAGCAGTTCTTC; CDR3 protein: CASSLGEGSYNEQFF
D gene: .; J gene: TRBJ1-6; clone size: few; V gene: TRBV5-4; CDR3 DNA: TGTGCCAGCAGCTTGGTTAATTCACCCCTCCACTTT; CDR3 protein: CASSLVNSPLHF
D gene: .; J gene: TRBJ1-2; clone size: few; V gene: TRBV7-8; CDR3 DNA: TGTGCCAGCAGCTTAGGGGGGAAGGATCGCTATGGCTACACCTTC; CDR3 protein: CASSLGGKDRYGYTF
D gene: .; J gene: TRBJ1-1; clone size: .; V gene: TRBV6-2/TRBV6-3; CDR3 DNA: TGTGCCAGCAGTCCCGGGACACTTAACACTGAAGCTTTCTTT; CDR3 protein: CASSPGTLNTEAFF
D gene: .; J gene: TRBJ1-4; clone size: many; V gene: TRBV2; CDR3 DNA: TGTGCCAGCAAAGGCAGGGTGAACGAAAAACTGTTTTTT; CDR3 protein: CASKGRVNEKLFF
D gene: .; J gene: TRBJ2-6; clone size: .; V gene: TRBV19; CDR3 DNA: TGTGCCAGTAGTAGGGGGGCCCTGCGGGGGGCCAACGTCCTGACTTTC; CDR3 protein: CASSRGALRGANVLTF
D gene: .; J gene: TRBJ2-4; clone size: .; V gene: TRBV6-1; CDR3 DNA: TGTGCCAGCAGTGTACTCCTAGCCAAAAACATTCAGTACTTC; CDR3 protein: CASSVLLAKNIQYF
D gene: .; J gene: TRBJ1-1; clone size: few; V gene: TRBV6-5; CDR3 DNA: TGTGCCAGCAGGGCAATGGGGACAACTCATGAAGCTTTCTTT; CDR3 protein: CASRAMGTTHEAFF
D gene: .; J gene: TRBJ2-5; clone size: .; V gene: TRBV2; CDR3 DNA: TGTGCCAGCAGCGCCGACAGAGAGACCCAGTACTTC; CDR3 protein: CASSADRETQYF
D gene: .; J gene: TRBJ2-4; clone size: few; V gene: TRBV7-9; CDR3 DNA: TGTGCCAGCAGCTTATATCGGCAGGGCTTAGACATTCAGTACTTC; CDR3 protein: CASSLYRQGLDIQYF
D gene: .; J gene: TRBJ2-6; clone size: many; V gene: TRBV5-1; CDR3 DNA: TGCGCCAGCAGCTTCCAGGGTGCTTCTGGGGCCAACGTCCTGACTTTC; CDR3 protein: CASSFQGASGANVLTF
D gene: .; J gene: TRBJ1-5; clone size: many; V gene: TRBV7-2; CDR3 DNA: TGTGCCAGCAGCTTAGCGCCTACGGCCGGGTATCAGCCCCAGCATTTT; CDR3 protein: CASSLAPTAGYQPQHF
D gene: .; J gene: TRBJ2-5; clone size: .; V gene: TRBV4-1; CDR3 DNA: TGCGCCAGCAGCCAAGGCACCTTCAAAACTAGAATCCAAGAGACCCAGTACTTC; CDR3 protein: CASSQGTFKTRIQETQYF
D gene: .; J gene: TRBJ1-5; clone size: .; V gene: TRBV6-6; CDR3 DNA: TGTGCCAGCAGTTACTTAAATCAGCCCCAGCATTTT; CDR3 protein: CASSYLNQPQHF
D gene: .; J gene: TRBJ1-1; clone size: many; V gene: TRBV2; CDR3 DNA: TGTGCCAGCAAAGTACAGGTCACGACTGAAGCTTTCTTT; CDR3 protein: CASKVQVTTEAFF
D gene: TRBD1; J gene: TRBJ2-5; clone size: .; V gene: TRBV29-1; CDR3 DNA: TGCAGCGTGGGGACAGAAAGAGGGACCCAGTACTTC; CDR3 protein: CSVGTERGTQYF
D gene: TRBD1; J gene: TRBJ2-2; clone size: many; V gene: TRBV24-1; CDR3 DNA: TGTGCCACCAGTGATTCCCGACAGGGGGCGTCCGGGGAGCTGTTTTTT; CDR3 protein: CATSDSRQGASGELFF
D gene: .; J gene: TRBJ1-1; clone size: .; V gene: TRBV7-8; CDR3 DNA: TGTGCCAGCAGCCCCCGAGGGGAACGAGGCACTGAAGCTTTCTTT; CDR3 protein: CASSPRGERGTEAFF
D gene: TRBD2; J gene: TRBJ2-5; clone size: few; V gene: TRBV4-1; CDR3 DNA: TGCGCCAGCAGCTCAGCCCCAGCGGGAAGGCAAGAGACCCAGTACTTC; CDR3 protein: CASSSAPAGRQETQYF
D gene: TRBD1; J gene: TRBJ1-2; clone size: few; V gene: TRBV4-2; CDR3 DNA: TGTGCCAGCAGCCAGTCAGGGACAGGGGGCGGCTATGGCTACACCTTC; CDR3 protein: CASSQSGTGGGYGYTF
D gene: .; J gene: TRBJ1-1; clone size: few; V gene: TRBV27; CDR3 DNA: TGTGCCAGCAGTCCGCTCTTTAGGTTCACTGAAGCTTTCTTT; CDR3 protein: CASSPLFRFTEAFF